This is a list of T cell receptor beta chains from one sample in a study of T cell responses to AZD1222 COVID-19 vaccine. Clones were sequenced by immunoSEQ multiplex PCR, and TCRdb holds only the in-frame ones, with some missing. The repertoire holds about 200,000 clones, around nine tenths seen once, with around 7.9% in the top ten. This specimen consisted of peripheral blood, obtained on day 0 of AZD1222 vaccination. These receptors all stem from an adult in good health. CDR3s include the opening cysteine and the closing phenylalanine or tryptophan. A D gene is named only where the DNA matches it firmly. Clone sizes are given selectively: once, few, many, or a class where the clone is expanded.

TRBJ1-1	11	-	TRBV20-1	-	CSASRDGEAFF
TRBJ1-5	15	-	TRBV6-5	-	CASRAQGRSNQPQHF
TRBJ1-5	16	once	TRBV9	TRBD1	CASSTRTGHGDQPQHF
TRBJ1-2	15	few	TRBV6-1	-	CASSENPTNYYGYTF
TRBJ2-1	14	few	TRBV6-4	TRBD1	CASSDQGAYNEQFF
TRBJ1-4	16	-	TRBV5-5	TRBD1	CASSLGRGQINEKLFF
TRBJ1-2	14	-	TRBV3-1/TRBV3-2	-	CASSQDRQADGYTF
TRBJ2-3	15	-	TRBV10-3	-	CAISESSRGTDTQYF
TRBJ2-3	17	-	TRBV11-2	-	CASSLLNHRVSTDTQYF
TRBJ1-2	16	-	TRBV7-3	TRBD1	CASSPTGTGRVYGYTF
TRBJ2-3	16	-	TRBV5-4	TRBD2	CASSPGLAPSTDTQYF
TRBJ2-7	13	-	TRBV25-1	-	CASSEPGSYEQYF
TRBJ2-1	13	-	TRBV29-1	-	CSVITGGLGEQFF
TRBJ2-1	15	once	TRBV6-5	TRBD2	CASSYGTSGGRTTFF